This TCR beta chain came from a study of response to subunit inactivated influenza vaccine. Study-level results: Each seasonal flu vaccination may recruit only limited new T cells, authors suggested.

As concerns this clonotype: Its antigen is as yet unknown.

TCRdb reprocessed the RT-PCR reads via MiXCR and lists one record per CDR3 protein. The sample shows around 200,000 distinct CDR3 sequences, about 10% of them seen only once. V lost 5 bases, J lost 0 bases, and 14 bases lay in between. There are 17 residues in the CDR3. Germline V gene data show CDR1 as SGHTA and CDR2 as FQGNSA. This chain connects TRBV7-2 to TRBJ1-6; D call uncertain. The material sequenced was non-naive T cells sorted from PBMCs, taken on the day of vaccination. This receptor was obtained from a man in his fifties who received an inactivated influenza vaccine. The CDR3 protein is CASSERRRYSYNSPLHF. The CDR3 DNA sequence: TGTGCCAGCAGCGAAAGGCGACGGTACTCCTATAATTCACCCCTCCACTTT. The variable domain in full, with the rest retrieved from reference TRBV7-2 and TRBJ1-6, is GAGVSQSPSNKVTEKGKDVELRCDPISGHTALYWYRQSLGQGLEFLIYFQGNSAPDKSGLPSDRFSAERTGGSVSTLTIQRTQQEDSAVYLCASSERRRYSYNSPLHFGNGTRLTVT.